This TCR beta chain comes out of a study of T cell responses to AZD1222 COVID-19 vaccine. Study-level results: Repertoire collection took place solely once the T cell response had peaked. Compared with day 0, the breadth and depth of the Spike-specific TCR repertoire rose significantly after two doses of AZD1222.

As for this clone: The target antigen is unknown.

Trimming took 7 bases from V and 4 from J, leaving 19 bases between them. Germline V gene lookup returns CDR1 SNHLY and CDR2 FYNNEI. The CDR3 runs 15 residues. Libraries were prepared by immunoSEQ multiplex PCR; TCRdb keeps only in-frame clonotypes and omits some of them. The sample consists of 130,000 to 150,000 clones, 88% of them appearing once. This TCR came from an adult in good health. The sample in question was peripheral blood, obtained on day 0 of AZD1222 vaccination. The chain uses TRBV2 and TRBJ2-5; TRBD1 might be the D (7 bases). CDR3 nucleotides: TGTGCCAGCACTCCTCGGAGGGGGCTGGTAGAGACCCAGTACTTC. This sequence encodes CASTPRRGLVETQYF.